The 3 T cell receptor beta chains below come from one sample, sequenced in a study of shared clonotypes between healthy human individuals. Clones were read by immunoSEQ multiplex PCR, and TCRdb kept only the in-frame ones, dropping some. This table holds approximately 530,000 clones, more than 95% found once. Source material: naive CD4+ T cells sorted from blood. Subset noted: CD45RA+ positively selected. The receptors derive from a woman in her 30s in good health.

V is TRBV28 and J is TRBJ1-2; D is possibly TRBD1 (6 bases). The V gene's germline CDR1 is MDHEN and CDR2 SYDVKM. The CDR3 extends over 16 amino acids. Deletions cut 2 bases from V and 1 base from J, with 14 bases between. The CDR3 DNA follows: TGTGCCAGCAGTTTAGGAGGTCAGGGGAGTAACTATGGCTACACCTTC. As protein: CASSLGGQGSNYGYTF.

This chain uses TRBV19 with TRBJ1-3; no firm D call. The CDR3 is made up of 16 amino acids. Germline-derived CDR1 and CDR2 are LNHDA and SQIVND (reference sequence). The V end was cut by 1 base, the J end by 0 bases, with 10 bases between. CDR3 loop: CASSIVSAGSGNTIYF. The CDR3 DNA follows: TGTGCCAGTAGTATAGTGTCAGCCGGCTCTGGAAACACCATATATTTT.

The chain combines TRBV9 with TRBJ2-2; TRBD1 is a possible D gene (6 bases). Germline V gene data show CDR1 as SGDLS and CDR2 as YYNGEE. V was pared by 3 bases and J by 0 bases, with 9 bases between. CDR3 length: 15 amino acids. CDR3 bases: TGTGCCAGCAGCGCCAGGGGAGCGAACACCGGGGAGCTGTTTTTT. It yields the protein CASSARGANTGELFF.